This entry lists 24 T cell receptor beta chains sequenced from one sample in a study of human CD4 T cells and Enterobacteriaceae. Libraries were prepared by immunoSEQ multiplex PCR; TCRdb keeps only in-frame clonotypes and omits some of them. The sample lists roughly 28,000 clones; around 80% were seen once. All CD4+ cells other than CD45RA+CCR7+CD95- naive cells were sorted as memory, over 98% pure. The sample taken for sequencing was memory CD4+ T cells from blood. All receptors come from a human donor in good health.

The chain links TRBV7-9 to TRBJ1-1; the D gene is possibly TRBD1 (5 bases). Germline CDR1 SEHNR, CDR2 FQNEAQ (reference sequence). The CDR3 contains 12 residues. V lost 5 bases and J lost 1, with 5 bases in between. In nucleotides, the CDR3 is TGTGCCAGCAGCGACAGGAACACTGAAGCTTTCTTT. Its translation is CASSDRNTEAFF.

The chain links TRBV5-1 to TRBJ2-5; 7 bases fit TRBD2. The CDR3 totals 15 residues. Germline V CDR1 and CDR2: SGHRS, YFSETQ. J lost 5 bases, V lost 0 bases, and 7 bases had no gene match. This chain's CDR3 is CASSLEMGRGETQYF. DNA for the CDR3: TGCGCCAGCAGCTTGGAGATGGGGCGGGGGGAGACCCAGTACTTC. Full variable domain (remainder filled in from reference TRBV5-1 and TRBJ2-5): KAGVTQTPRYLIKTRGQQVTLSCSPISGHRSVSWYQQTPGQGLQFLFEYFSETQRNKGNFPGRFSGRQFSNSRSEMNVSTLELGDSALYLCASSLEMGRGETQYFGPGTRLLVL.

This sequence joins TRBV5-1 and TRBJ1-1, with D possibly matching TRBD1 (5 bases). Trimming took off 3 bases at V and 4 bases at J, with 13 bases between the two ends. Germline V gene lookup returns CDR1 SGHRS and CDR2 YFSETQ. The CDR3 is 14 amino acids. CDR3 in amino acids: CASSSTGSTTEAFF. CDR3 in DNA: TGCGCCAGCAGCTCCACAGGAAGTACCACTGAAGCTTTCTTT.

This chain joins TRBV19 and TRBJ2-1, with D perhaps TRBD1 (6 bases). Deletions cut 1 base from V and 16 bases from J, with 14 bases between. This CDR3 region has 12 residues. Germline lookup yields CDR1 LNHDA and CDR2 SQIVND (reference sequence). The CDR3 bases are TGTGCCAGTAGTATAGTCCAGGGGTACTGCTTCTTC. Translating gives CASSIVQGYCFF.

This chain uses TRBV11-2 with TRBJ2-3; 10 bases fit TRBD1. CDR1 and CDR2 (germline): SGHAT, FQNNGV. The CDR3 covers 16 residues. V lost 5 bases to trimming and J lost 4 bases; unmatched junction nucleotides: 9. The CDR3 nucleotides are TGTGCCAGCAGCCTGGGCGGGACAGGGGCCTCAGATACGCAGTATTTT. Translation gives CASSLGGTGASDTQYF.

This chain joins TRBV7-2 and TRBJ1-1, with TRBD1 identical over 8 bases. The V and J ends lost 4 bases and 6 bases, in that order; junction bases with no gene match: 10. Germline V CDR1 and CDR2: SGHTA, FQGNSA. The CDR3 consists of 15 residues. The CDR3: CASSSLGQGRSEAFF. In DNA, the CDR3 is TGTGCCAGCAGCTCCTTAGGACAGGGAAGGTCTGAAGCTTTCTTT.

The rearrangement joins TRBV7-9 to TRBJ2-1; 9 bases agree with TRBD2. The V gene's germline CDR1 is SEHNR and CDR2 FQNEAQ (reference sequence). The CDR3 has 16 residues. Trimming took 0 bases from V and 8 from J; bases not matched to a gene: 8. DNA of the CDR3: TGTGCCAGCAGCTTAGCAGGCGGGAGGGCCAGGGATGAGCAGTTCTTC. This encodes CASSLAGGRARDEQFF.

The chain uses TRBV30 and TRBJ2-3, with 7 nucleotides matching TRBD1. The junction had 9 bases not matched to a gene; V was cut back by 4 bases and J by 2 bases. The CDR3 totals 15 residues. Germline V gene sequence: CDR1 GTSNPN, CDR2 SVGIG (reference sequence). The CDR3 bases are TGTGCCTGGAAAAGGGACAGCGGTTACACAGATACGCAGTATTTT. Protein: CAWKRDSGYTDTQYF.

As for this clone: The germline gene is not matched at one end of the junction; a read error may be the cause. The genes are TRBV28 and TRBJ2-7; the D gene could be TRBD1 or TRBD2 (5 bases each). The CDR3 contains 14 residues. Per the germline V gene, CDR1 is MDHEN and CDR2 is SYDVKM. The CDR3 DNA sequence: TGTGCCAGCGGACGGGCAGGGAGCTCCCACGAGCAGTACTTC. Its translation is CASGRAGSSHEQYF. The full variable domain, with the rest looked up from reference TRBV28 and TRBJ2-7, is DVKVTQSSRYLVKRTGEKVFLECVQDMDHENMFWYRQDPGLGLRLIYFSYDVKMKEKGDIPEGYSVSREKKERFSLILESASTNQTSMYLCASGRAGSSHEQYFGPGTRLTVT.

The chain is built from TRBV6-1 and TRBJ1-3; no clear D gene. The V end lost 1 base, the J end lost 1 base, and 11 bases lay between the germline ends. CDR3 length: 16 residues. The V gene's germline CDR1 is MNHNS and CDR2 SASEGT. The CDR3: CASSEGGATSGNTIYF. CDR3 in DNA: TGTGCCAGCAGTGAAGGGGGAGCCACTTCTGGAAACACCATATATTTT.

The CDR3 loop is CASSYSGQGTNEQYF. Here the CDR3 DNA reads TGTGCCAGCAGTTACTCAGGACAGGGTACGAACGAGCAGTACTTC. The genes are TRBV6-5 and TRBJ2-7; 8 bases fit TRBD1. Germline CDR1 reads MNHEY; CDR2 reads SVGAGI. With 0 bases clipped from V and 5 bases from J, the junction kept 6 bases outside the gene matches. This CDR3 is built from 15 residues.

The rearrangement uses TRBV11-3 and TRBJ2-5; 8 nucleotides match TRBD1. Germline V gene sequence: CDR1 SGHNT, CDR2 YENEEA. There are 15 residues in the CDR3. V lost 5 bases, J lost 1 base, and 6 bases stayed unmatched. CDR3 DNA: TGTGCCAGCAGCCTCAGGGGGACAGGCCAAGAGACCCAGTACTTC. This codes for CASSLRGTGQETQYF.

V gene TRBV5-1 combines with J gene TRBJ2-3; D may correspond to TRBD1 or TRBD2 (5 bases each). Trimming shortened V by 0 bases and J by 4 bases, and 9 bases separated the two germline ends. This CDR3 is 14 amino acids long. CDR1 and CDR2 (germline): SGHRS, YFSETQ. The CDR3 spells CASSLAGGSDTQYF. The CDR3 DNA sequence: TGCGCCAGCAGCTTGGCTGGGGGATCAGATACGCAGTATTTT.

The V call is TRBV7-9, the J call TRBJ2-6; D unclear. The CDR3 consists of 11 residues. The V and J ends lost 11 bases and 1 base respectively, with 3 bases between them. The germline gives CDR1 SEHNR, CDR2 FQNEAQ (reference sequence). The CDR3 sequence: CAGSGANVLTF. For the CDR3, the DNA is TGTGCCGGATCTGGGGCCAACGTCCTGACTTTC. Variable domain in full (rest from reference TRBV7-9 and TRBJ2-6): DTGVSQNPRHKITKRGQNVTFRCDPISEHNRLYWYRQTLGQGPEFLTYFQNEAQLEKSRLLSDRFSAERPKGSFSTLEIQRTEQGDSAMYLCAGSGANVLTFGAGSRLTVL.

The chain recombines TRBV19 with TRBJ2-1; TRBD2 matches 7 bases. V lost 4 bases, J lost 4 bases, and 10 bases stayed unmatched. Germline V gene lookup returns CDR1 LNHDA and CDR2 SQIVND (reference sequence). The CDR3 has 16 residues. The CDR3 DNA reads as TGTGCCAGTAGTACCAGGACGGGGAGGGTATACAATGAGCAGTTCTTC. It specifies CASSTRTGRVYNEQFF.

This clone was counted once. The chain is built from TRBV29-1 and TRBJ2-2, with 8 bases lining up with TRBD2. The CDR3 totals 14 residues. CDR1 is SQVTM, CDR2 ANQGSEA, per germline. V shed 7 bases and J 3 bases; nucleotides not matched to a gene: 7. The CDR3 DNA follows: TGCAGCGCTTCCGCGGGGGGTTACACCGGGGAGCTGTTTTTT. It yields the protein CSASAGGYTGELFF.

The CDR3 nucleotides read TGTGCCTGGATCCCAGGGAACCTCTATAATTCACCCCTCCACTTT. The encoded protein is CAWIPGNLYNSPLHF. The chain links TRBV30 to TRBJ1-6, with D possibly being TRBD1 (5 bases). V was cut by 4 bases and J by 3 bases, with 13 bases left in between. Germline V lookup: CDR1 GTSNPN, CDR2 SVGIG (reference sequence). The CDR3 spans 15 residues.

The chain joins TRBV18 to TRBJ1-5; D is ambiguous. The V end was cut by 2 bases, the J end by 0 bases, with 5 bases between. This CDR3 is 14 amino acids long. The germline V gene has CDR1 KGHSH and CDR2 LQKENI. Here the CDR3 DNA reads TGTGCCAGCTCACCAAACTATAGCAATCAGCCCCAGCATTTT. Its translation is CASSPNYSNQPQHF.

The rearrangement links TRBV28 to TRBJ2-5, with D hard to call. Germline V lookup: CDR1 MDHEN, CDR2 SYDVKM. Between the trimmed V and J ends, which lost 10 bases and 5 bases, there was a span of 8 bases. CDR3 length equals 10 residues. The CDR3 DNA is TGTGCCACCGGCCGGGAGACCCAGTACTTC. Protein: CATGRETQYF.

This clone was detected a few times. The chain combines TRBV10-3 with TRBJ1-5; 10 bases are shared with TRBD1. CDR1 is ENHRY, CDR2 SYGVKD, per germline. CDR3 length: 14 amino acids. V lost 5 bases to trimming and J lost 7 bases; unmatched junction nucleotides: 5. As DNA, the CDR3 is TGTGCCATCAGTTTGACAGGGGGCGAGCAGCCCCAGCATTTT. Its protein is CAISLTGGEQPQHF.

This chain uses TRBV19 with TRBJ1-2; D ambiguous. The V end was cut by 4 bases, the J end by 4 bases, with 10 bases between. The CDR3 length is 13 residues. Germline CDR1 LNHDA, CDR2 SQIVND (reference sequence). This CDR3 reads CASSSGISYGYTF. The CDR3 DNA is TGTGCCAGTAGTAGCGGGATTTCCTATGGCTACACCTTC.

The CDR3 sequence: CASSDPGLSYEQYF. The CDR3 nucleotides are TGTGCCAGCAGCGATCCGGGGCTCTCCTACGAGCAGTACTTC. J is TRBJ2-7 and V is TRBV5-5; D may be TRBD1 or TRBD2 (5 bases each). V lost 4 bases, J lost 0 bases, and 11 bases lay in between. Germline assignment: CDR1 SGHKS and CDR2 YYEKEE (reference sequence). The CDR3 is 14 residues long.

The chain is built from TRBV9 and TRBJ1-2, with a weak D call TRBD1 (6 bases). With 4 bases removed from V and 6 bases from J, the gap between germline ends came to 22 bases. CDR3 length: 16 amino acids. Germline V gene lookup returns CDR1 SGDLS and CDR2 YYNGEE. Written as DNA, the CDR3 is TGTGCCAGCAGCCCGATGGGGGGGGCGACTAGCAATGGCTACACCTTC. The encoded protein is CASSPMGGATSNGYTF.

The rearrangement joins TRBV28 to TRBJ2-2; a weak D match, TRBD1 (5 bases). Trimming cost V 1 base and J 6 bases, with 9 bases left between them. The CDR3 has 14 residues. The V gene's germline CDR1 is MDHEN and CDR2 SYDVKM. The CDR3 DNA sequence: TGTGCCAGCAGTTTATCACAGGCCGCCGGGGAGCTGTTTTTT. Translating gives CASSLSQAAGELFF.